This TCR beta chain was captured in a study of shared clonotypes between healthy human individuals. This CDR3 is built from 16 residues. Germline V gene lookup returns CDR1 LNHDA and CDR2 SQIVND (reference sequence). V was trimmed by 6 bases and J by 2 bases, leaving 17 bases between them. This table comes from immunoSEQ multiplex PCR, and its TCRdb copy is limited to in-frame clones, with some not included. Of roughly 530,000 clones in the sample, 90% to 97% were seen once. This receptor was obtained from a woman aged 25 to 39 in good health. The gene calls are TRBV19 and TRBJ1-5; maybe TRBD1 (6 bases). The sample comprised naive CD4+ T cells sorted from blood. Subset defined: CD45RA+ positively selected. CDR3 sequence reads: CASSVSVRTGNQPQHF. The CDR3, as DNA: TGTGCCAGTAGCGTTTCGGTAAGGACAGGCAATCAGCCCCAGCATTTT.